The 15 T cell receptor beta chains given below trace back to one sample, sequenced in a study of monozygotic twins with inflammatory bowel disease (dated by TCRdb to between 2018 and 2020). Library creation used 5' RACE. The sample was run on an Illumina HiSeq 2500. Reprocessed by TCRdb, the reads give a single entry per CDR3 protein sequence, without DNA. This sample's records show hundreds of thousands of distinct CDR3 sequences. Of the sample, less than 6.5% is held by the ten largest clones. The sequencing sample was made of blood. The receptors shown here come from a human donor with ulcerative colitis or Crohn's disease, or a healthy co-twin of an affected twin (not recorded which).

The chain has TRBV7-9 and TRBJ2-7. This CDR3 is built from 12 residues. Per germline, CDR1 SEHNR and CDR2 FQNEAQ (reference sequence). The CDR3 here is CASSPESYEQYF.

The chain links TRBV18 to TRBJ2-3; the D call from TCRdb, TRBD2, cannot be confirmed without DNA. The CDR3 is 18 amino acids. Germline CDR1 reads KGHSH; CDR2 reads LQKENI. The CDR3 reads CASSPRTSGRALGNTQYF.

The V and J genes are TRBV5-6 and TRBJ2-1; TCRdb indicates TRBD1, and absent DNA this call remains unverified. The CDR3 has 13 residues. Germline V CDR1 and CDR2: SGHDT, YYEEEE. CDR3 region: CASSWESGNEQFF.

The chain links TRBV20-1 to TRBJ2-7; TCRdb calls TRBD1, which cannot be checked without DNA. This CDR3 region has 13 residues. Looked up from germline, CDR1 is DFQATT and CDR2 is SNEGSKA (reference sequence). CDR3 in amino acids: CRARVDSRYEQYF.

The rearrangement links TRBV12-3 or TRBV12-4 to TRBJ2-3; the D call from TCRdb, TRBD1, cannot be confirmed without DNA. The CDR3 length is 15 residues. The CDR3 sequence is CASSLTDSSTDTQYF.

The chain links TRBV28 to TRBJ1-5; TCRdb designates TRBD1, a call that cannot be tested without DNA. The CDR3 covers 14 residues. Germline CDR1 and CDR2: MDHEN and SYDVKM. The CDR3 protein is CASRPGPTNQPQHF.

This sequence joins TRBV28 and TRBJ2-3; the TCRdb D gene call, TRBD2, has no DNA to confirm it. Germline V gene lookup returns CDR1 MDHEN and CDR2 SYDVKM. The CDR3 extends over 14 amino acids. CDR3 region: CASSRERSTDTQYF.

The chain is built from TRBV20-1 and TRBJ2-1; the TCRdb D gene call, TRBD2, has no DNA to confirm it. This CDR3 is built from 16 residues. In germline, CDR1 is DFQATT, CDR2 SNEGSKA (reference sequence). The CDR3 is CSARTSGRPSPNEQFF.

The chain joins TRBV18 to TRBJ1-5; TCRdb lists TRBD1, though no DNA is available to test this call. Per the germline V gene, CDR1 is KGHSH and CDR2 is LQKENI. This CDR3 region has 15 residues. The CDR3 reads CASSPERQGHQPQHF.

V gene TRBV28 combines with J gene TRBJ2-2. CDR3 length: 16 residues. The V gene's germline CDR1 is MDHEN and CDR2 SYDVKM. The CDR3 here is CASSLGNLANTGELFF. Together with reference TRBV28 and TRBJ2-2, the CDR3 gives the full variable domain: DVKVTQSSRYLVKRTGEKVFLECVQDMDHENMFWYRQDPGLGLRLIYFSYDVKMKEKGDIPEGYSVSREKKERFSLILESASTNQTSMYLCASSLGNLANTGELFFGEGSRLTVL.

The rearrangement links TRBV18 to TRBJ2-7; the TCRdb D gene call, TRBD1, has no DNA to confirm it. The CDR3 sequence is 15 residues long. Per the germline V gene, CDR1 is KGHSH and CDR2 is LQKENI. The CDR3 is CASSPGRTTGYEQYF.

This chain connects TRBV20-1 to TRBJ2-1; TCRdb designates TRBD1, a call that cannot be tested without DNA. The CDR3 spans 14 residues. Germline CDR1 DFQATT, CDR2 SNEGSKA (reference sequence). The CDR3 loop is CSASRGQSYNEQFF.

The chain couples TRBV7-9 to TRBJ2-2; TCRdb's D call of TRBD2 is untestable without DNA. Germline V gene sequence: CDR1 SEHNR, CDR2 FQNEAQ (reference sequence). This CDR3 is built from 16 residues. CDR3 residues: CASKNPTSGNTGELFF.

The CDR3 protein is CAWTFVHGTGNEKLFF. The genes are TRBV30 and TRBJ1-4; TCRdb designates TRBD1, a call that cannot be tested without DNA. This CDR3 comprises 16 residues. Germline V gene sequence: CDR1 GTSNPN, CDR2 SVGIG (reference sequence).

The chain joins TRBV28 to TRBJ2-3. This CDR3 contains 16 residues. Per the germline V gene, CDR1 is MDHEN and CDR2 is SYDVKM. The CDR3 sequence: CASNLMGITGADTQYF.